This paragraph reports one TCR beta chain. Its antigen is undetermined. Germline V gene sequence: CDR1 SGDLS, CDR2 YYNGEE. The CDR3 is 13 amino acids. The data were obtained in a study of CXCR3-negative and CXCR3-positive naive CD8 T cells. Via 5' RACE with UMI labels, TRB cDNA libraries were prepared. With the 5' RACE reads reprocessed, TCRdb shows one record per CDR3 protein and no DNA. The sample totals roughly 120,000 distinct CDR3 sequences. Study-wide results and limits: TRB CDR3s of CXCR3-positive naive cells were more hydrophobic than those of CXCR3-negative naive cells.

Naive CD8+ T cells displayed a CD45RO-CCR7+CD27+CD95- phenotype. The sample was naive CXCR3+ CD8+ T cells from blood. Subset noted: CD45RO-CCR7+CD27+CD95- naive CD8+ T cells expressing CXCR3 (TNR3+). The clonotype was recovered from a human donor in good health. Some clones in this sample may be carry-over from other donors' samples. This chain uses TRBV9 with TRBJ1-1. CDR3 in amino acids: CASSAGANTEAFF.